The 21 T cell receptor beta chains listed next were all sequenced from one sample in a study of blood T cell repertoires in COVID-19 (dated by TCRdb to 2019 to 2021). Libraries were made using the immunoSEQ multiplex PCR assay. Held by TCRdb, this immuneACCESS table contains in-frame sequences only and omits some clones. Under half of the omission traces to an unresolved V gene where checked; the cause of the rest is unknown. The sample table shows some 310,000 clones, and over 85% are seen once. Over 8.5% of the sample is held by the ten biggest clonotypes. Sequencing was carried out using PBMCs or T cells enriched from blood (not recorded which). The receptors derive from a woman in her 30s who had recovered from COVID-19.

The chain employs TRBV10-3 and TRBJ2-2; D call uncertain. CDR3 length equals 11 residues. CDR1 ENHRY and CDR2 SYGVKD come from the germline V gene. The V end was cut by 10 bases, the J end by 5 bases, with 8 bases between. CDR3 coding DNA: TGTGCCACCCAGACAACCGGGGAGCTGTTTTTT. Protein product: CATQTTGELFF.

A single count supports this clone. This chain uses TRBV25-1 with TRBJ2-5, with D perhaps TRBD2 (6 bases). The CDR3 runs to 13 residues. Germline CDR1 is MGHDK and CDR2 is SYGVNS. Deletions cut 3 bases from V and 5 bases from J, with 10 bases between. The CDR3 spells CASSEAGRETQYF. The DNA of the CDR3 is TGTGCCAGCAGTGAGGCAGGGAGGGAGACCCAGTACTTC.

The V gene is TRBV5-1, the J gene TRBJ2-1; TRBD1 is a possible D gene (6 bases). Germline V gene data show CDR1 as SGHRS and CDR2 as YFSETQ. The V end lost 3 bases, the J end lost 10 bases, and 14 bases lay between the germline ends. This CDR3 comprises 13 residues. The CDR3 region is CASSWPSDREQFF. The CDR3 DNA reads TGCGCCAGCAGCTGGCCCAGCGACAGGGAGCAGTTCTTC.

The CDR3 sequence is CASRPGLIVYEQFF. CDR3 DNA: TGTGCCAGCAGACCGGGACTAATTGTCTATGAGCAGTTCTTC. J is TRBJ2-1 and V is TRBV6-5; 7 nucleotides match TRBD2. The germline V gene encodes CDR1 MNHEY and CDR2 SVGAGI. The CDR3 length is 14 residues. The V and J ends lost 6 bases and 8 bases, in that order; junction bases with no gene match: 10.

This chain connects TRBV6-5 to TRBJ1-1; D is undetermined. This CDR3 comprises 15 residues. V lost 0 bases and J lost 1, with 9 bases in between. Per the germline V gene, CDR1 is MNHEY and CDR2 is SVGAGI. CDR3 coding DNA: TGTGCCAGCAGTTACTCGACTTCTGGGAACACTGAAGCTTTCTTT. Translating gives CASSYSTSGNTEAFF.

The count of this clone is one. V and J are TRBV5-1 and TRBJ2-6; D unclear. The CDR3 has 15 amino acids. Germline CDR1 and CDR2: SGHRS and YFSETQ. The ends were cut back, 2 bases at V and 0 bases at J, with 6 bases in the middle. Written as DNA, the CDR3 is TGCGCCAGCAGCTTTTGGAGCTCTGGGGCCAACGTCCTGACTTTC. It encodes CASSFWSSGANVLTF.

Written as DNA, the CDR3 is TGTGCCAGCAGTCGGGCCCGGGGAGAGAATTCACCCCTCCACTTT. As protein: CASSRARGENSPLHF. The J gene is TRBJ1-6, the V gene TRBV6-5; no reliable D call. CDR3 size: 15 residues. V lost 5 bases and J 7 bases, leaving 15 bases between the germline ends. CDR1 and CDR2 from the germline V gene are MNHEY and SVGAGI.

The chain joins TRBV27 to TRBJ2-5, with D possibly TRBD2 on 5 matching bases. Trimming removed 6 bases at V and 4 bases at J, with 18 bases between. The germline gives CDR1 MNHEY, CDR2 SMNVEV (reference sequence). This CDR3 is built from 15 residues. As DNA, the CDR3 is TGTGCCAGCAGCCGCGCGGGCCCGAGCCCAGAGACCCAGTACTTC. Amino acid sequence: CASSRAGPSPETQYF.

The rearrangement joins TRBV25-1 to TRBJ1-1, with 7 bases matching TRBD1. J was trimmed by 5 bases and V by 5 bases; bases with no gene match: 8. The CDR3 runs to 14 residues. From germline, CDR1 is MGHDK and CDR2 SYGVNS. CDR3 loop: CASSPWTGWTEAFF. In DNA, the CDR3 is TGTGCCAGCAGTCCTTGGACAGGATGGACTGAAGCTTTCTTT.

The CDR3 DNA reads TGTGCCAGCAGTTTACCGGACAGGGAGGACCAGCCCCAGCATTTT. Translation gives CASSLPDREDQPQHF. This chain uses TRBV28 with TRBJ1-5; 8 positions agree with TRBD1. V dropped 2 bases and J dropped 7; count of bases not matched to a gene: 7. The germline gives CDR1 MDHEN, CDR2 SYDVKM. The CDR3 is 15 residues long. The variable domain in full, with the rest retrieved from reference TRBV28 and TRBJ1-5, is DVKVTQSSRYLVKRTGEKVFLECVQDMDHENMFWYRQDPGLGLRLIYFSYDVKMKEKGDIPEGYSVSREKKERFSLILESASTNQTSMYLCASSLPDREDQPQHFGDGTRLSIL.

The chain links TRBV4-1 to TRBJ1-1, with 8 bases that match TRBD1. The germline V gene has CDR1 MGHRA and CDR2 YSYEKL. The CDR3 has 14 residues. V gave up 4 bases and J gave up 13 bases; unmatched junction bases: 14. CDR3 DNA sequence: TGCGCCAGCAGCCGGCTGACAGGGGCATCTTGGCATTTCTTT. Its protein is CASSRLTGASWHFF.

The V and J genes are TRBV15 and TRBJ2-1; D may be TRBD1 (5 bases). V was cut by 3 bases and J by 2 bases, with 8 bases left in between. The length of the CDR3 is 14 residues. CDR1 is LNHNV and CDR2 is YYDKDF in the germline V gene (reference sequence). The chain's CDR3 is CATSSAQAYNEQFF. DNA for the CDR3: TGTGCCACCAGCAGCGCACAGGCCTACAATGAGCAGTTCTTC. Full variable domain (remainder filled in from reference TRBV15 and TRBJ2-1): DAMVIQNPRYQVTQFGKPVTLSCSQTLNHNVMYWYQQKSSQAPKLLFHYYDKDFNNEADTPDNFQSRRPNTSFCFLDIRSPGLGDTAMYLCATSSAQAYNEQFFGPGTRLTVL.

The chain couples TRBV11-2 to TRBJ2-5, with D tentatively TRBD2 (5 bases). Looked up from germline, CDR1 is SGHAT and CDR2 is FQNNGV. V lost 1 base and J lost 4, with 19 bases in between. The CDR3 is 17 residues long. The CDR3 region has the DNA TGTGCCAGCAGCTTAGGATCGATGGACCGGAGGCTAGAGACCCAGTACTTC. This encodes CASSLGSMDRRLETQYF.

The chain carries TRBV27 and TRBJ2-7, with TRBD2 matching over 10 bases. The germline gives CDR1 MNHEY, CDR2 SMNVEV (reference sequence). The V segment lost 5 bases and the J segment 0 bases; nucleotides outside the gene matches: 7. There are 16 residues in the CDR3. CDR3 sequence (DNA): TGTGCCAGCAGTCCCTTCCTAGCGGGAGTCTCCTACGAGCAGTACTTC. It encodes CASSPFLAGVSYEQYF.

The chain joins TRBV11-1 to TRBJ2-7, with a weak D call TRBD1 (6 bases). V lost 5 bases and J 3 bases, leaving 14 bases between the germline ends. CDR3 size: 14 residues. Germline V CDR1 and CDR2: SGHAT, FQDESV (reference sequence). The CDR3 DNA is TGTGCCAGCAGCCTTAGGGGGATTGGCTACGAGCAGTACTTC. It is translated as CASSLRGIGYEQYF.

The CDR3 reads CASSLGWDSRTEAFF. The CDR3 bases are TGTGCCAGCAGCTTGGGGTGGGACAGTCGCACTGAAGCTTTCTTT. The chain recombines TRBV5-6 with TRBJ1-1, with 7 bases lining up with TRBD1. CDR1 is SGHDT, CDR2 YYEEEE, per germline. The CDR3 spans 15 residues. V was clipped by 0 bases and J by 4 bases; unmatched bases: 6.

This clone showed up just once. The genes are TRBV7-9 and TRBJ1-2, with a tentative D call TRBD1 (6 bases). Germline V gene sequence: CDR1 SEHNR, CDR2 FQNEAQ (reference sequence). This CDR3 spans 15 amino acids. V lost 5 bases to trimming and J lost 2 bases, with 15 bases between them. The CDR3 DNA sequence: TGTGCCAGCAGCCCAACCCCGACAGGAAACTATGGCTACACCTTC. Its protein product is CASSPTPTGNYGYTF. Filled out from reference TRBV7-9 and TRBJ1-2, the complete variable domain reads DTGVSQNPRHKITKRGQNVTFRCDPISEHNRLYWYRQTLGQGPEFLTYFQNEAQLEKSRLLSDRFSAERPKGSFSTLEIQRTEQGDSAMYLCASSPTPTGNYGYTFGSGTRLTVV.

The rearrangement links TRBV15 to TRBJ2-7; 7 positions match TRBD2. The CDR3 extends over 17 amino acids. Trimming cost V 0 bases and J 2 bases; bases outside gene matches: 10. The germline V gene has CDR1 LNHNV and CDR2 YYDKDF (reference sequence). The CDR3 coding sequence is TGTGCCACCAGCAGAGACCTTGGAGCGGGATTAACCTACGAGCAGTACTTC. Its protein is CATSRDLGAGLTYEQYF.

V usage is TRBV27 and J usage is TRBJ2-1, with TRBD2 matching over 14 bases. J gave up 3 bases and V 3 bases, and 7 bases lay outside the gene matches. The V gene's germline CDR1 is MNHEY and CDR2 SMNVEV (reference sequence). The CDR3 extends over 18 amino acids. CDR3 residues: CASSFKTSGRENYNEQFF. The CDR3 coding sequence is TGTGCCAGCAGTTTCAAGACTAGCGGGAGGGAAAACTACAATGAGCAGTTCTTC.

The chain links TRBV10-3 to TRBJ1-3; D not certain. The CDR3 length is 13 residues. CDR1 and CDR2 from the germline V gene are ENHRY and SYGVKD. Trimming shortened V by 7 bases and J by 5 bases, and 12 bases separated the two germline ends. The CDR3 DNA sequence: TGTGCCATCACCAAAGAGAAACGAAACACCATATATTTT. It codes for CAITKEKRNTIYF.

V and J are TRBV12-5 and TRBJ1-2, with a weak D call TRBD1 (6 bases). The V gene lost 0 bases and the J gene lost 5 bases, with 16 bases spanning the gap. This CDR3 is 16 amino acids long. Looked up from germline, CDR1 is LGHNT and CDR2 is FRNRAP. The CDR3 reads CASGLVRQANGYGYTF. DNA for the CDR3: TGTGCTAGTGGTTTGGTACGACAGGCCAATGGGTATGGCTACACCTTC.